This TCR beta chain was obtained from a study of PD-1 blockade in classical Hodgkin lymphoma. Worth noting for this clone: Its antigen is still unknown.

General study findings and limits: Lower baseline TCR diversity was reported for newly diagnosed patients than for healthy donors.

Losses at the gene ends were 5 bases for V and 2 bases for J; bases not matched to a gene: 10. The CDR3 sequence is 16 residues long. Germline V gene data show CDR1 as SGHNT and CDR2 as YYREEE (reference sequence). Libraries were prepared by immunoSEQ multiplex PCR; TCRdb keeps only in-frame clonotypes and omits some of them. The repertoire holds 15,000 to 20,000 clones, around 81% seen once, with over 1% in the top ten. Time point: newly diagnosed, previously untreated cHL patient sample. CD4+ T cells were purified from thawed PBMCs by negative selection. Untreated, newly diagnosed classical Hodgkin lymphoma PBMCs were used for comparison.

This receptor was taken from a human donor with classical Hodgkin lymphoma. The specimen was CD4+ T cells from blood. The chain joins TRBV5-4 to TRBJ2-3; 8 bases line up with TRBD2. The CDR3 DNA is TGTGCCAGCAGTCGGGGCACGGGGGGGACCACAGATACGCAGTATTTT. Encoded protein: CASSRGTGGTTDTQYF.